This is a list of T cell receptor beta chains from one sample in a study of CD8+CD57+ T cells in acquired aplastic anemia. One entry per CDR3 protein, called by TCRdb with MiXCR from the reads. The table records 180,000 or so distinct CDR3 sequences, about half of them present only once. The sequenced sample consisted of sorted CD4+, CD8+, or CD8+CD57+ T cells (not recorded which) from PBMCs. The origin of the receptors is a human donor in good health. Each CDR3 is given with its conserved first and last residue. D genes are given only for firm matches. A row's size may be missing; if present it is once, few, many or a size class.

J gene: TRBJ1-1
clone size: NA
V gene: TRBV5-6
D gene: NA
CDR3 DNA: TGTGCCAGCAGGAAGGACGGAATGAACACTGAAGCTTTCTTT
CDR3 protein: CASRKDGMNTEAFF

J gene: TRBJ2-1
clone size: NA
V gene: TRBV24-1
D gene: TRBD2
CDR3 DNA: TGTGCCTGGACCGAGGGGTCGGGACTAGCGGGAACTAATGAGCAGTTCTTC
CDR3 protein: CAWTEGSGLAGTNEQFF

J gene: TRBJ2-7
clone size: few
V gene: TRBV10-2
D gene: NA
CDR3 DNA: TGCGCCAGCAGCGTAGCGGACCAGTCCTACGAGCAGTACTTC
CDR3 protein: CASSVADQSYEQYF

J gene: TRBJ1-6
clone size: many
V gene: TRBV6-5
D gene: NA
CDR3 DNA: TGTGCCAGCAGTTACGACACGAGCTCCTATAATTCACCCCTCCACTTT
CDR3 protein: CASSYDTSSYNSPLHF

J gene: TRBJ2-2
clone size: NA
V gene: TRBV10-3
D gene: TRBD1
CDR3 DNA: TGTGCCACTGCGGGACAGGGGAAGGGCGGGGAGCTGTTTTTT
CDR3 protein: CATAGQGKGGELFF

J gene: TRBJ2-2
clone size: NA
V gene: TRBV20-1
D gene: NA
CDR3 DNA: TGCAGTGCTAGAGTCCTCACTTGGGAGCTGTTTTTT
CDR3 protein: CSARVLTWELFF

J gene: TRBJ1-1
clone size: many
V gene: TRBV13
D gene: TRBD1
CDR3 DNA: TGTGCCAGCAGCCCCCAAGGGGGCGGCACTGAAGCTTTCTTT
CDR3 protein: CASSPQGGGTEAFF

J gene: TRBJ2-5
clone size: many
V gene: TRBV19
D gene: TRBD1
CDR3 DNA: TGTGCCAGTAGTATGAACAGGGGAGCTGGAGAGACCCAGTACTTC
CDR3 protein: CASSMNRGAGETQYF

J gene: TRBJ1-2
clone size: NA
V gene: TRBV2
D gene: NA
CDR3 DNA: TGTGCCAGCAGTACAGGACGGGGATATGGCTACACCTTC
CDR3 protein: CASSTGRGYGYTF

J gene: TRBJ2-6
clone size: many
V gene: TRBV6-4
D gene: NA
CDR3 DNA: TGTGCCAGCAGTCACCGCTCTGGGGCCAACGTCCTGACTTTC
CDR3 protein: CASSHRSGANVLTF

J gene: TRBJ2-3
clone size: few
V gene: TRBV15
D gene: NA
CDR3 DNA: TGTGCCACCAGCAAAGAGGGGGGTTCGGGCACAGATACGCAGTATTTT
CDR3 protein: CATSKEGGSGTDTQYF

J gene: TRBJ1-1
clone size: NA
V gene: TRBV29-1
D gene: TRBD1
CDR3 DNA: TGCAGCGTCCCCGCCCGTGGGACAGGGGGAACTGAAGCTTTCTTT
CDR3 protein: CSVPARGTGGTEAFF

J gene: TRBJ1-1
clone size: many
V gene: TRBV5-6
D gene: NA
CDR3 DNA: TGTGCCAGCAGCTTGCCTTTGGGGACTGAAGCTTTCTTT
CDR3 protein: CASSLPLGTEAFF

J gene: TRBJ2-2
clone size: many
V gene: TRBV19
D gene: NA
CDR3 DNA: TGTGCCACCTCGTGGCAGGTTAACACCGGGGAGCTGTTTTTT
CDR3 protein: CATSWQVNTGELFF

J gene: TRBJ1-1
clone size: NA
V gene: TRBV7-9
D gene: NA
CDR3 DNA: TGTGCCAGCAGCCCCCCCGGGGTCGAAGCTTTCTTT
CDR3 protein: CASSPPGVEAFF

J gene: TRBJ1-1
clone size: NA
V gene: TRBV15
D gene: NA
CDR3 DNA: TGTGCCACCAGCGGAGAGCAGTGGACTGAAGCTTTCTTT
CDR3 protein: CATSGEQWTEAFF

J gene: TRBJ2-7
clone size: NA
V gene: TRBV29-1
D gene: NA
CDR3 DNA: TGCAGCGCCGCACCCGGTGGCTCCTACGAGCAGTACTTC
CDR3 protein: CSAAPGGSYEQYF

J gene: TRBJ1-2
clone size: few
V gene: TRBV30
D gene: TRBD1
CDR3 DNA: TGTGCCTGGAGTATAAACCCTGGGACAGCCAGTCGCTACACCTTC
CDR3 protein: CAWSINPGTASRYTF

J gene: TRBJ2-7
clone size: few
V gene: TRBV18
D gene: NA
CDR3 DNA: TGTGCCAGCTCACCGTTTGTCAGGACAGCATCCTACGAGCAGTACTTC
CDR3 protein: CASSPFVRTASYEQYF

J gene: TRBJ2-5
clone size: NA
V gene: TRBV2
D gene: TRBD1
CDR3 DNA: TGTGCCAGCAGAATGGGGCAGGGGGCTAGGGAGACCCAGTACTTC
CDR3 protein: CASRMGQGARETQYF

J gene: TRBJ2-5
clone size: NA
V gene: TRBV2
D gene: NA
CDR3 DNA: TGTGCCAGCAGTGTAGGCCAGAAGGAGACCCAGTACTTC
CDR3 protein: CASSVGQKETQYF

J gene: TRBJ1-3
clone size: many
V gene: TRBV7-2
D gene: NA
CDR3 DNA: TGTGCCAGCAGCTTAGGGGCTGGGGGTAATTGGGGAAACACCATATATTTT
CDR3 protein: CASSLGAGGNWGNTIYF

J gene: TRBJ2-7
clone size: many
V gene: TRBV20-1
D gene: TRBD2
CDR3 DNA: TGCAGTGCTAGAGTTCCGGGACTAGCGGGAGAAGGACGGTACTTC
CDR3 protein: CSARVPGLAGEGRYF

J gene: TRBJ2-2
clone size: many
V gene: TRBV24-1
D gene: TRBD2
CDR3 DNA: TGTGCCACCAGTTCGGGCGGGGTAAGCGGGATGAACACCGGGGAGCTGTTTTTT
CDR3 protein: CATSSGGVSGMNTGELFF